This TCR beta chain was recovered during a study of CD8 T cells in ankylosing spondylitis. Study-wide findings and caveats: Ankylosing spondylitis blood appeared to carry a characteristic TCR beta motif of 7 or 8 highly homologous variants.

V lost 1 base and J lost 7, with 7 bases in between. The CDR3 length is 12 residues. The germline CDR1 and CDR2 sequences are LGHDT and YNNKEL (reference sequence). TCRdb analysed the 5' RACE reads with MiXCR anew, one entry per CDR3 protein. This repertoire shows around 770,000 distinct CDR3 sequences, about an eighth found once; its top ten account for more than 0.5%. Turning to this clonotype: Its specificity is unknown.

This sequence originates from a male donor with ankylosing spondylitis. The material sequenced was blood, either unsorted or a sorted T cell fraction (not recorded which). This chain joins TRBV3-1 and TRBJ1-2, with no clear D. The CDR3 protein is CASSQVGIGYTF. CDR3 DNA sequence: TGTGCCAGCAGCCAAGTAGGGATTGGCTACACCTTC.